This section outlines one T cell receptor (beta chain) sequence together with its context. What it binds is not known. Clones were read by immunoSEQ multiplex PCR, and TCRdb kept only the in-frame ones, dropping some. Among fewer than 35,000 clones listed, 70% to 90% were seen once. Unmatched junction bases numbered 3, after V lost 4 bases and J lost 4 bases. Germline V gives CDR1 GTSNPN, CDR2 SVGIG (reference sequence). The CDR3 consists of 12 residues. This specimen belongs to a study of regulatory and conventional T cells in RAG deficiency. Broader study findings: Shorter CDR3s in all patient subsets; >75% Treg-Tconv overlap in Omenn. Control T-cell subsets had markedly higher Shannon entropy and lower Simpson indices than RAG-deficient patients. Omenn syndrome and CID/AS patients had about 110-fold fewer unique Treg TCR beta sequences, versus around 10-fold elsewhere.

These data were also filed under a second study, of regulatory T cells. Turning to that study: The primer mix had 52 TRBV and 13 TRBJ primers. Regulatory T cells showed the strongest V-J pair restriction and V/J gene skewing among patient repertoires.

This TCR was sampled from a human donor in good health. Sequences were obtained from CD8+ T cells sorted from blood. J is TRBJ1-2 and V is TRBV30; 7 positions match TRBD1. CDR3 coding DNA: TGTGCCTGGACTGGGACAGCCTATGGCTACACCTTC. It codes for CAWTGTAYGYTF.